A single sample gave rise to the 19 T cell receptor beta chains below, sequenced in a study of blood T cells in healthy people across ages. Together with a sample-barcoded 5' primer, a J-beta primer mix was included in a second PCR lasting roughly 6 to 12 cycles. TCRdb redid the calling of the 5' RACE reads with MiXCR, one entry per CDR3 protein. Here the sample spans about 640,000 distinct CDR3 sequences, around 41% being singletons. The sequencing input was blood. Receptors were obtained from a man older than 75 in good health.

The V call is TRBV4-2, the J call TRBJ2-7; D remains unclear. Germline-derived CDR1 and CDR2 are LGHNA and YNFKEQ. The CDR3 has 14 amino acids. Deletions cut 2 bases from V and 1 base from J, with 9 bases between. The CDR3 reads CASSQPDRSYEQYF. In DNA, the CDR3 is TGTGCCAGCAGCCAACCAGACCGATCCTACGAGCAGTACTTC.

In this sample, this clonotype turned up a few times. This chain connects TRBV7-2 to TRBJ2-7; no definite D call. The J call may be mistaken, given a closer DNA end match to TRBJ2-5. CDR3 length: 16 residues. Germline CDR1 SGHTA, CDR2 FQGNSA. In DNA form, the CDR3 reads TGTGCCAGCAGCTTAGGTCCGCCTAACACCGGGGAGACCCAGTACTTC. Its translation is CASSLGPPNTGETQYF.

V usage is TRBV2 and J usage is TRBJ2-7; D may be TRBD1 (6 bases). Per germline, CDR1 SNHLY and CDR2 FYNNEI. The CDR3 contains 14 residues. Deletions cut 6 bases from V and 2 bases from J, with 14 bases between. CDR3 loop: CASRDLTGTYEQYF. Written as DNA, the CDR3 is TGTGCCAGCAGGGATTTGACAGGAACCTACGAGCAGTACTTC.

V is TRBV4-3 and J is TRBJ2-2; 8 bases are shared with TRBD1. The CDR3 extends over 16 amino acids. Trimming cost V 1 base and J 4 bases; bases outside gene matches: 5. The germline CDR1 and CDR2 sequences are LGHNA and YSLEER. This CDR3 is CASSQVTGDLTGELFF. CDR3 nucleotide sequence: TGCGCCAGCAGCCAAGTGACAGGGGACCTCACCGGGGAGCTGTTTTTT.

This chain links TRBV7-2 with TRBJ2-1; D unresolved. CDR3 size: 12 residues. The V gene's germline CDR1 is SGHTA and CDR2 FQGNSA. Trimming stripped 5 bases from V and 7 bases from J, with 9 bases between. CDR3 region: CASSQMGNEQFF. The CDR3 DNA sequence: TGTGCCAGCAGCCAAATGGGGAATGAGCAGTTCTTC.

The CDR3 here is CSAGPPTVQPQHF. The CDR3 DNA follows: TGCAGTGCTGGGCCACCGACAGTGCAGCCCCAGCATTTT. V is TRBV20-1 and J is TRBJ1-5; perhaps TRBD1 as D (5 bases). CDR1 is DFQATT, CDR2 SNEGSKA, per germline (reference sequence). The CDR3 spans 13 residues. V was cut by 5 bases and J by 7 bases, with 15 bases left in between.

The chain recombines TRBV12-3 or TRBV12-4 with TRBJ2-5; D possibly matches TRBD1 or TRBD2 (5 bases each). The end of the DNA aligns better with TRBJ2-1, so the J call may be wrong. CDR3 length equals 11 residues. CDR3 in amino acids: CASSGGETQFF. The DNA for the CDR3 is TGTGCCAGCAGTGGGGGAGAGACCCAGTTCTTC.

The J gene is TRBJ2-5, the V gene TRBV5-1; 8 bases are shared with TRBD2. The J call may be wrong; the DNA end is better matched by TRBJ2-4. CDR3 length equals 16 residues. Germline CDR1 and CDR2: SGHRS and YFSETQ. The DNA of the CDR3 is TGCGCCAGCAGCTTGCTCCTAGCGGGCAACACCAACATTCAGTACTTC. This encodes CASSLLLAGNTNIQYF.

The chain recombines TRBV14 with TRBJ2-1, with D possibly being TRBD1 (5 bases). V gave up 2 bases and J gave up 6 bases, with 14 bases separating them. The V gene's germline CDR1 is SGHDN and CDR2 FVKESK. This CDR3 has 15 residues. The CDR3 DNA reads as TGTGCCAGCAGCCAATTTAGGGGCGCCCTCAATGAGCAGTTCTTC. Translation: CASSQFRGALNEQFF.

This clonotype was seen a handful of times. CDR3 region: CSARVGGGGLGEQYF. The CDR3 DNA follows: TGCAGTGCTAGAGTAGGCGGAGGGGGATTGGGAGAGCAGTACTTC. This chain connects TRBV20-1 to TRBJ2-4, with D perhaps assigned TRBD1 or TRBD2 (6 bases each). Trimming pared 1 base from V and 13 bases from J, leaving 23 bases between. The V gene's germline CDR1 is DFQATT and CDR2 SNEGSKA (reference sequence). The CDR3 is made up of 15 amino acids.

The genes are TRBV10-1 and TRBJ2-4; D could derive from TRBD1 or TRBD2 (6 bases each). CDR3 length: 16 amino acids. Trimming took 3 bases from V and 1 from J, leaving 13 bases between them. Per germline, CDR1 WNHNN and CDR2 SYGVQD (reference sequence). The CDR3 DNA reads TGCGCCAGCAGTGAAAATACGGGGGCGGCCAAAAACATTCAGTACTTC. It codes for CASSENTGAAKNIQYF.

On this clonotype: At one boundary the junction diverges from the germline segment, which might be a read error. V is TRBV5-1 and J is TRBJ2-4, with D unclear. The J call may be incorrect, as the DNA end agrees better with TRBJ2-7. From germline, CDR1 is SGHRS and CDR2 YFSETQ. The CDR3 covers 12 residues. Here the CDR3 DNA reads TGCGCCGGCAGCTCAACAGAGTACGAGCAGTACTTC. Translation: CAGSSTEYEQYF.

For the CDR3, the DNA is TGTGCCAGCAGTTTCTCGGGACGCGCTAATGAAAAACTGTTTTTT. Translating it yields CASSFSGRANEKLFF. The chain links TRBV3-1 to TRBJ1-4; D may be TRBD1 (5 bases). The V gene lost 6 bases and the J gene lost 3 bases, with 14 bases spanning the gap. The CDR3 length is 15 residues. Germline CDR1 and CDR2: LGHDT and YNNKEL (reference sequence).

The chain is built from TRBV19 and TRBJ2-4, with TRBD1 matching 9 bases. Trimming removed 4 bases from V and 15 bases from J; junction bases left unmatched: 10. CDR3 size: 13 residues. From germline, CDR1 is LNHDA and CDR2 SQIVND (reference sequence). The CDR3 DNA sequence: TGTGCCAGTAGTACGACAGGGGGTGAAGATCCGTACTTC. Encoded protein: CASSTTGGEDPYF.

A word on this clonotype: With a much larger clone just one base away, this may be a read error. The chain uses TRBV4-3 and TRBJ2-5; D may be TRBD2 (5 bases). V dropped 4 bases and J dropped 11 bases, with 20 bases sitting between them. CDR3 size: 14 residues. CDR1 is LGHNA, CDR2 YSLEER, per germline. CDR3 amino acids: CASSPYQRADEQYF. The CDR3 DNA sequence: TGCGCCAGCAGCCCCTACCAGAGGGCGGATGAGCAGTACTTC.

This clonotype was observed a handful of times. The rearrangement uses TRBV27 and TRBJ1-6; TRBD1 is a possible D gene (5 bases). CDR1 and CDR2 from the germline V gene are MNHEY and SMNVEV (reference sequence). This CDR3 contains 18 residues. With 2 bases removed from V and 7 bases from J, the gap between germline ends came to 21 bases. CDR3 residues: CASSLRGSGTQKNSPLHF. The CDR3 DNA reads TGTGCCAGCAGTTTAAGGGGTTCCGGGACCCAGAAAAATTCACCCCTCCACTTT.

V is TRBV27 and J is TRBJ1-2; no reliable D call. The germline V gene encodes CDR1 MNHEY and CDR2 SMNVEV (reference sequence). The CDR3 has 13 amino acids. Trimming shortened V by 5 bases and J by 3 bases, and 10 bases separated the two germline ends. The CDR3 sequence is CASSKGMDYGYTF. The CDR3 DNA sequence: TGTGCCAGCAGTAAGGGAATGGACTATGGCTACACCTTC.

V and J are TRBV18 and TRBJ1-2; 7 positions match TRBD1. Trimming removed 4 bases from V and 10 bases from J; junction bases left unmatched: 9. The CDR3 is 13 amino acids. CDR1 is KGHSH, CDR2 LQKENI, per germline. CDR3 sequence reads: CASSQTGQGDYTF. DNA for the CDR3: TGTGCCAGCTCACAGACAGGGCAGGGCGACTACACCTTC.

This clonotype was found many times. J is TRBJ2-7 and V is TRBV19, with 11 nucleotides matching TRBD1. V was clipped by 5 bases and J by 3 bases; unmatched bases: 6. The CDR3 spans 15 residues. Germline CDR1 and CDR2: LNHDA and SQIVND (reference sequence). The CDR3 is CASSPSGTGGYEQYF. CDR3 DNA: TGTGCCAGTAGTCCCAGCGGGACAGGGGGCTACGAGCAGTACTTC. Full variable domain (missing parts from reference TRBV19 and TRBJ2-7): DGGITQSPKYLFRKEGQNVTLSCEQNLNHDAMYWYRQDPGQGLRLIYYSQIVNDFQKGDIAEGYSVSREKKESFPLTVTSAQKNPTAFYLCASSPSGTGGYEQYFGPGTRLTVT.